This TCR beta chain was recorded in a study of blood T cells in healthy people across ages. The use of a sample-barcoded 5' primer and a J-beta primer mix characterized a second PCR of roughly 7 to 11 cycles. TCRdb re-derived calls from the 5' RACE reads in MiXCR, one entry per CDR3 protein. The data hold roughly 1.6 million distinct CDR3 sequences, with 30% to 35% observed a single time. This CDR3 spans 14 amino acids. With V trimmed by 5 bases and J by 7 bases, 7 bases remained unmatched. Germline lookup yields CDR1 MNHNS and CDR2 SASEGT. This chain links TRBV6-1 with TRBJ1-5, with 8 bases that match TRBD1. This sequence originates from a woman aged 30 to 39 in good health. What was sequenced was blood. The CDR3, as DNA: TGTGCCAGCAGTTATTCAGGGGGCGCACAGCCCCAGCATTTT. Amino acid sequence: CASSYSGGAQPQHF.